The clone carrying this TCR beta chain was counted ten times or more. What it binds is unknown. In terms of origin and age, donors were healthy Caucasian individuals from Russia aged about 6 to 90. Extractions gave at least 5.5 micrograms of total RNA per sample. Alongside a J-beta primer mix, a sample-barcoded 5' primer served in a second PCR lasting about 7 to 11 cycles. TCRdb passed the 5' RACE reads through MiXCR, listing each CDR3 protein once. The table has 1.5 million to 2 million distinct CDR3 sequences, 28% seen once; the top ten hold roughly 8%. These data belong to a study of blood T cells in healthy people across ages. Study-wide points: It was not known whether donors were CMV positive (a possible confounder of expanded clonotype changes).

Trimming took 4 bases from V and 6 from J; bases not matched to a gene: 6. The CDR3 has 15 amino acids. CDR1 and CDR2 (germline): ENHRY, SYGVKD. This TCR came from a woman in her 30s in good health. The V call is TRBV10-3, the J call TRBJ2-7, with 13 positions matching TRBD2. The sample consisted of blood. Written as DNA, the CDR3 is TGTGCCATCAGTGCCACTAGCGGGGGGGCTACCGAGCAGTACTTC. Protein: CAISATSGGATEQYF.